This T cell receptor beta chain was captured in a study of blood T cell repertoires in COVID-19. Overall study context: PBMCs, B-cell-depleted T cells, or T cells provided the cDNA or gDNA that made up the material.

The assay was immunoSEQ multiplex PCR, and TCRdb's table has in-frame clones only and misses some. Seen here are over 200,000 clones, 81% observed once, and the top ten hold just under 9%. CDR1 LNHDA and CDR2 SQIVND come from the germline V gene (reference sequence). V lost 0 bases to trimming and J lost 9 bases, with 9 bases between them. The length of the CDR3 is 14 residues. The sequencing sample was made of PBMCs or T cells enriched from blood (not recorded which). The sequence derives from a woman aged 45-65 years with acute COVID-19. The chain recombines TRBV19 with TRBJ1-6; a weak D match, TRBD1 (5 bases). CDR3 DNA: TGTGCCAGTAGTATAGATTTTCAGGGTTCACCCCTCCACTTT. Its translation is CASSIDFQGSPLHF.